The clone carrying this T cell receptor (beta chain) showed up just a few times. Its antigen is undetermined. Via MiXCR, TCRdb re-called the 5' RACE reads, giving one row per CDR3 protein. The table has about 490,000 distinct CDR3 sequences, roughly 15% seen once; the top ten hold less than 0.5%. V was shortened by 6 bases and J by 0 bases, with 11 bases between the two germline ends. This CDR3 has 14 amino acids. Germline assignment: CDR1 SNHLY and CDR2 FYNNEI. This record belongs to a study of identical twins. The study, taken as a whole, reports: Conclusions came from cross-sectional statistical analysis, not from following the same donors.

With no exceptions, donors were healthy Caucasians. Separately, the same data were catalogued under a study of yellow fever vaccine responses in identical twins. As reported in that work: Twins' vaccine T cell response reportedly gave the appearance of partial convergence and partial personalization.

The sample comprised CD4+ T cells sorted from blood. The chain has TRBV2 and TRBJ1-1; D not certain. The TCR sequence derives from a woman younger than 30 in good health. The DNA of the CDR3 is TGTGCCAGCAGAAAGGGTGATTTGAACACTGAAGCTTTCTTT. Translated, it gives CASRKGDLNTEAFF. Full variable domain (outside the CDR3, taken from reference TRBV2 and TRBJ1-1): EPEVTQTPSHQVTQMGQEVILRCVPISNHLYFYWYRQILGQKVEFLVSFYNNEISEKSEIFDDQFSVERPDGSNFTLKIRSTKLEDSAMYFCASRKGDLNTEAFFGQGTRLTVV.